Following are 8 T cell receptor beta chains from one sample sequenced in a study of blood T cell repertoires in COVID-19. Assay used: immunoSEQ multiplex PCR; TCRdb lists only in-frame clones, some missing. This sample has some 42,000 clones, with roughly 85% found just once. Material for sequencing was peripheral blood. Receptors originate from a woman aged 65 to 85 in a cohort sampled during active COVID-19.

The chain carries TRBV27 and TRBJ2-5; D is undetermined. The length of the CDR3 is 10 residues. Trimming removed 8 bases at V and 5 bases at J, with 6 bases between. The germline V gene encodes CDR1 MNHEY and CDR2 SMNVEV (reference sequence). Here the CDR3 DNA reads TGTGCCAGCTTCCGGGAGACCCAGTACTTC. This codes for CASFRETQYF.

The chain has TRBV6-5 and TRBJ2-5; 8 nucleotides agree with TRBD1. The CDR3 consists of 14 residues. Germline CDR1 reads MNHEY; CDR2 reads SVGAGI. With 2 bases clipped from V and 5 bases from J, the junction kept 4 bases outside the gene matches. The CDR3 DNA reads as TGTGCCAGCAGTTACGGACAGGGCGGGGAGACCCAGTACTTC. It specifies CASSYGQGGETQYF.

The chain is built from TRBV5-1 and TRBJ2-5; TRBD2 might be the D (5 bases). This CDR3 is built from 14 residues. V lost 4 bases, J lost 4 bases, and 14 bases lay in between. The V gene's germline CDR1 is SGHRS and CDR2 YFSETQ. The CDR3 reads CASSPGAGRETQYF. The CDR3 DNA follows: TGCGCCAGCAGCCCTGGTGCGGGTAGAGAGACCCAGTACTTC.

The gene calls are TRBV5-6 and TRBJ2-6; 11 positions agree with TRBD2. Germline V gene sequence: CDR1 SGHDT, CDR2 YYEEEE. This CDR3 region has 18 residues. The V and J ends lost 0 bases and 4 bases, in that order; junction bases with no gene match: 6. For the CDR3, the DNA is TGTGCCAGCAGCTTGGGGCTAGCGGGAGGTTTGGGGGCCAACGTCCTGACTTTC. Amino acids: CASSLGLAGGLGANVLTF.

This clone was found once. V gene TRBV6-6 combines with J gene TRBJ2-7, with 7 nucleotides matching TRBD1. The CDR3 runs to 14 residues. V lost 5 bases, J lost 2 bases, and 6 bases stayed unmatched. CDR1 is MNHNY and CDR2 is SVGAGI in the germline V gene (reference sequence). This CDR3 reads CASSPTGTTYEQYF. CDR3 nucleotide sequence: TGTGCCAGCAGTCCGACAGGGACGACCTACGAGCAGTACTTC.

The V and J genes are TRBV19 and TRBJ2-2, with TRBD2 as a possible D gene (5 bases). Trimming cost V 1 base and J 9 bases, with 15 bases left between them. The CDR3 totals 15 residues. Germline CDR1 is LNHDA and CDR2 is SQIVND (reference sequence). CDR3 protein: CASSIGTGLPRELFF. The CDR3 bases are TGTGCCAGTAGTATAGGGACTGGACTTCCCCGGGAGCTGTTTTTT.

The genes are TRBV7-2 and TRBJ2-1; a weak D match, TRBD1 (7 bases). Trimming removed 4 bases from V and 0 bases from J, with 13 bases in between. Germline assignment: CDR1 SGHTA and CDR2 FQGNSA. This CDR3 is 16 amino acids long. DNA of the CDR3: TGTGCCAGCAGCTCCCGACAGGGAGGCTCCTACAATGAGCAGTTCTTC. Its translation is CASSSRQGGSYNEQFF.

This clone occurred a few times. The chain has TRBV5-1 and TRBJ2-7; 9 nucleotides agree with TRBD2. Germline trimming cut 5 bases from V and 2 bases from J; bases unmatched to any gene: 8. CDR3 length: 15 residues. Germline values: CDR1 SGHRS, CDR2 YFSETQ. The CDR3 DNA reads as TGCGCCAGCAGTCCGGGTGCTAGCGGGACCTACGAGCAGTACTTC. Protein: CASSPGASGTYEQYF.